This T cell receptor (beta chain) came from a study of PD-L1 blockade in urothelial cancer. The CDR3 runs 14 residues. CDR1 MDHEN and CDR2 SYDVKM come from the germline V gene. The junction had 6 bases not matched to a gene; V was cut back by 3 bases and J by 6 bases. Only in-frame clones appear in the TCRdb table, and some are missing; sequencing was by immunoSEQ multiplex PCR. Altogether 35,000 to 45,000 clones are present, 90% being singletons, with the ten largest covering 8.3%. V is TRBV28 and J is TRBJ1-1; the match to TRBD1 covers 8 bases. Material: PBMCs, obtained around atezolizumab (anti-PD-L1) treatment. The source of this sequence is a man aged 70 or older with urothelial cancer. The DNA for the CDR3 is TGTGCCAGCAGTTTGACAGGGGATGGAGCTGAAGCTTTCTTT. It is translated as CASSLTGDGAEAFF.